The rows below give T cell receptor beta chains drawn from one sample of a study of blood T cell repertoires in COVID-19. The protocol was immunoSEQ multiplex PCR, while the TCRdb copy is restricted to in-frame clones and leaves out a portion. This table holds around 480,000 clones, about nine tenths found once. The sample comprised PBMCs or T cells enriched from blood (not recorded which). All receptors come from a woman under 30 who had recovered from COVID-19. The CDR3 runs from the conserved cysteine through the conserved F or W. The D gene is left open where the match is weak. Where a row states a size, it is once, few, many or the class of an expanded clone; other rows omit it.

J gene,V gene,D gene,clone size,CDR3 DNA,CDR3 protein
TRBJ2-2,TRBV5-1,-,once,TGCGCCAGCAGCTTGCCTAGCGAGGTGGCGAACACCGGGGAGCTGTTTTTT,CASSLPSEVANTGELFF
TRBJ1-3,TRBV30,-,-,TGTGCCTGGAGTGTGTATTGGGGGCAGAACTCTGGAAACACCATATATTTT,CAWSVYWGQNSGNTIYF
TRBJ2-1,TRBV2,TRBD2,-,TGTGCAGATAGCGGGGCCTCCTCCGATGAGCAGTTCTTC,CADSGASSDEQFF
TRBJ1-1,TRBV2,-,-,TGTGCCAGCAGGGGGAGAAGGGACACTGAAGCTTTCTTT,CASRGRRDTEAFF
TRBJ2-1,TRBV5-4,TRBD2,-,TGTGCCAGCAGCTTGGACGGTAGCGGGGGCGCTCGGTGGTTCTTC,CASSLDGSGGARWFF
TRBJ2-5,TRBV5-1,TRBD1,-,TGCGCCAGCAGCCGGGACAGGGTCCAAGAGACCCAGTACTTC,CASSRDRVQETQYF
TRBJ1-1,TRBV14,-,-,TGTGCCAGCAGCCAAATGATGGGGGCATGGAACACTGAAGCTTTCTTT,CASSQMMGAWNTEAFF
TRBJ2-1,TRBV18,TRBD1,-,TGTGCCAGCTCACCGACCTTACAGGGGATTAATGAGCAGTTCTTC,CASSPTLQGINEQFF
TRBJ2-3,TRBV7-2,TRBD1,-,TGTGCCAGCAGCGTGGGACAGGATAGCACAGATACGCAGTATTTT,CASSVGQDSTDTQYF
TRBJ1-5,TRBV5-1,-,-,TGCGCCAGCAGCTTGACCCCTCCGACAGGACTCAATCAGCCCCAGCATTTT,CASSLTPPTGLNQPQHF
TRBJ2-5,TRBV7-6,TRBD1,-,TGTGCCAGCAGCTTAATGGGACAGGGGACGGTAGAGACCCAGTACTTC,CASSLMGQGTVETQYF
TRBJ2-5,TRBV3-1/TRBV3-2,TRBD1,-,TGTGCCAGCAGCCAATATCAGGGGGAAGGGGAGACCCAGTACTTC,CASSQYQGEGETQYF
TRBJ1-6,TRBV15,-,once,TGTGCCACCAGCAGAGTTCCGTTTAATTCACCCCTCCACTTT,CATSRVPFNSPLHF
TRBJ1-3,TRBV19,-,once,TGTGCCAGTAGCCAGGACTCTGGAAACACCATATATTTT,CASSQDSGNTIYF
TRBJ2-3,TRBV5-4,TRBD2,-,TGTGCCAGCAGCCCTAGCGGGGGCACTAGCACAGATACGCAGTATTTT,CASSPSGGTSTDTQYF
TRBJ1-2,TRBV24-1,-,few,TGTGCCACCAGTGCAGGGTCTAACTATGGCTACACCTTC,CATSAGSNYGYTF
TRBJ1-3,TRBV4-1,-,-,TGCGCCAGCAGCCAAGTTCTCAAAGGGAACAGGTTGAGCTCTGGAAACACCATATATTTT,CASSQVLKGNRLSSGNTIYF
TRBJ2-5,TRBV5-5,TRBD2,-,TGTGCCAGCAGCCTGGGAGCGGCGGGGGGGCCAGAGACCCAGTACTTC,CASSLGAAGGPETQYF
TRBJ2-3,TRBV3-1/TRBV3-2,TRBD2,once,TGTGCCAGCAGCCACCGACCCTCTAGCGGGGCCCCGAAAGTGGCGCAGTATTTT,CASSHRPSSGAPKVAQYF
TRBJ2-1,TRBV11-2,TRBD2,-,TGTGCCAGCAGCTCCTCGGGGGGGCCTTCCGATGAGCAGTTCTTC,CASSSSGGPSDEQFF